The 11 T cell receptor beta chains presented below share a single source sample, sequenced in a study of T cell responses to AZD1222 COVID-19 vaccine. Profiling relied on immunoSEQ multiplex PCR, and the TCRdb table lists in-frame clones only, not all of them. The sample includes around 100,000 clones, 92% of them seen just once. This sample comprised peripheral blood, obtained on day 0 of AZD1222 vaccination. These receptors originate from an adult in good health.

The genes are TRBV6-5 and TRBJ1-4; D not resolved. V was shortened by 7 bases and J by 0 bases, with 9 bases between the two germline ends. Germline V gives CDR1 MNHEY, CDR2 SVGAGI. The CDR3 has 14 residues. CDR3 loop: CASTAAATNEKLFF. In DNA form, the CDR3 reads TGTGCCAGCACCGCGGCCGCAACTAATGAAAAACTGTTTTTT.

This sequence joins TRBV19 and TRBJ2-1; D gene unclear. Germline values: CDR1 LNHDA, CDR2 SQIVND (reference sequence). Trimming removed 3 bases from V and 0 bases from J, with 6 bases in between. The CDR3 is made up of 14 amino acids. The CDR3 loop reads CASSMLGSYNEQFF. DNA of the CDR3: TGTGCCAGTAGTATGTTGGGCTCCTACAATGAGCAGTTCTTC.

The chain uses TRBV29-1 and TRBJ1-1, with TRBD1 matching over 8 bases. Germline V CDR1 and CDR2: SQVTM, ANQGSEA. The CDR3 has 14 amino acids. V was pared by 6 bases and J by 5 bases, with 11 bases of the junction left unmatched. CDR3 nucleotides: TGCAGCGTGGCAGGGGGCGGCTCAACTACTGAAGCTTTCTTT. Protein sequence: CSVAGGGSTTEAFF.

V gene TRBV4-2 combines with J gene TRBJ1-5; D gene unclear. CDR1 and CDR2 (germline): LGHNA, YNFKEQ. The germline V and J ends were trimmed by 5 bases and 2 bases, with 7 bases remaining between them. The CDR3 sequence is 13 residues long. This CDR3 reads CASSRDGNQPQHF. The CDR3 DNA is TGTGCCAGCAGCAGGGATGGCAATCAGCCCCAGCATTTT.

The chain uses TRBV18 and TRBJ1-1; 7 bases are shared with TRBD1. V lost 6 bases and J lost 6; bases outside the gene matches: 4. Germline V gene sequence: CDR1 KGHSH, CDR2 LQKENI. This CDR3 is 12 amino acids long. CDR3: CASSRQGAEAFF. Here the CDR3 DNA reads TGTGCCAGCTCCCGACAGGGCGCTGAAGCTTTCTTT.

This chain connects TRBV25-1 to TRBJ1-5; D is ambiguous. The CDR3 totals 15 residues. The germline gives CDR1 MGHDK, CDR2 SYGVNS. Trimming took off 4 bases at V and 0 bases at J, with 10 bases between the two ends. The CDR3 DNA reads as TGTGCCAGCAGTGGACTGACCTTTAGCAATCAGCCCCAGCATTTT. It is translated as CASSGLTFSNQPQHF.

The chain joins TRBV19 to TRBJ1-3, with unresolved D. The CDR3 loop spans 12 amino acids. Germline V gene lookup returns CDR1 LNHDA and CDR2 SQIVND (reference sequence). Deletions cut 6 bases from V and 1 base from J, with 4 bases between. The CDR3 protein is CASSGSGNTIYF. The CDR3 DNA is TGTGCCAGTAGCGGGTCTGGAAACACCATATATTTT.

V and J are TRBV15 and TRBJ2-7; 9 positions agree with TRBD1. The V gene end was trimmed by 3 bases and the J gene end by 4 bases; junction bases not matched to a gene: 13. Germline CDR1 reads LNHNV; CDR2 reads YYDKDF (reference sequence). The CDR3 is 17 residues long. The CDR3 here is CATSRGRQGGIVYEQYF. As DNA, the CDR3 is TGTGCCACCAGCAGGGGTAGACAGGGGGGGATCGTTTACGAGCAGTACTTC.

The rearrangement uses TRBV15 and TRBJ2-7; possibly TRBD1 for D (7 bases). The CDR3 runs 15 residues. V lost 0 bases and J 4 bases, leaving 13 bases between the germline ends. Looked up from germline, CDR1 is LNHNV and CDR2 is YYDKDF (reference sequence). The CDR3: CATSRDRGRMYEQYF. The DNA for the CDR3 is TGTGCCACCAGCAGAGACAGGGGGAGGATGTACGAGCAGTACTTC.

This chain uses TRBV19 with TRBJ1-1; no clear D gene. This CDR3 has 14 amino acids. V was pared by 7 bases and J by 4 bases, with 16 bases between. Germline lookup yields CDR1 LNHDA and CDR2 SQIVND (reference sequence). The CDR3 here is CASTNLGGSTEAFF. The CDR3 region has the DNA TGTGCCAGTACTAACCTGGGAGGGAGCACTGAAGCTTTCTTT.

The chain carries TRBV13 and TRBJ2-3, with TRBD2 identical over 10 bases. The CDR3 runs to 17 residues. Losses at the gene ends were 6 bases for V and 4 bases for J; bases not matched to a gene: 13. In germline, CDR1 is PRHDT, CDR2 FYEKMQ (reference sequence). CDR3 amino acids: CASSRGRLAGGADTQYF. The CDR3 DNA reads TGTGCCAGCAGTCGGGGTCGTTTAGCGGGAGGTGCAGATACGCAGTATTTT. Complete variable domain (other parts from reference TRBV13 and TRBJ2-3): AAGVIQSPRHLIKEKRETATLKCYPIPRHDTVYWYQQGPGQDPQFLISFYEKMQSDKGSIPDRFSAQQFSDYHSELNMSSLELGDSALYFCASSRGRLAGGADTQYFGPGTRLTVL.